The rows below give T cell receptor beta chains drawn from one sample of a study of graft-versus-host responses after intestinal transplantation. Their recognized antigens are unknown. Libraries were prepared by immunoSEQ multiplex PCR; TCRdb keeps only in-frame clonotypes and omits some of them. The sample holds about 89,000 clones; over 90% are singletons and the top ten take about 0.2%. The sample was unstimulated CD4+ T cells sorted from spleen or lymph node cells, taken before transplant. These receptors all stem from a human donor who was the organ donor for an intestinal transplant. CDR3s leave out the opening cysteine and the closing phenylalanine or tryptophan. The size of a clone is reported for some rows only, either as once, few or many, or as a class for expanded clones.

>-|TRBJ2-3|TRBV14
ASSPSTDTQY
>-|TRBJ2-2|TRBV4-2
ASSQDGGVTGELF
>-|TRBJ1-1|TRBV5-4
ASSPGQKNTEAF
>-|TRBJ2-7|TRBV7-2
ASSLAPGVPPYEQY
>-|TRBJ1-6|TRBV30
AWAALNSPLH
>-|TRBJ2-6|TRBV7-3
ASSPTGGTGANVLT
>-|TRBJ1-1|TRBV19
ASRGQLNTEAF
>-|TRBJ2-5|TRBV30
AWNPGLAGGQETQY
>-|TRBJ2-5|TRBV4-1
ASSELRGGRETQY
>-|TRBJ1-2|TRBV5-1
ASSLGGQFLYGYT
>-|TRBJ1-4|TRBV5-1
ASSLDSRDTDRATNEKLF
>-|TRBJ2-2|TRBV19
ASGEDTGELF
>-|-|TRBV11-1
ASSLDRGVHEQY
>once|TRBJ1-6|TRBV5-1
ASSPQPTPSQSAPPLH
>-|TRBJ1-5|TRBV4-2
ASSQEGGQGQPQH
>-|TRBJ2-7|TRBV25-1
ASSEYPGTGSYIEQY
>-|TRBJ2-1|TRBV7-3
ASSLMGQGANEQF
>once|TRBJ1-1|TRBV11-3
ASSFPTGKKNTEAF
>-|TRBJ1-2|TRBV4-2
ASSLRDHRENYGYT
>-|TRBJ1-2|TRBV7-9
ASSPLYPEGGYT
>-|TRBJ1-6|TRBV7-2
ASSLYGVSSPLH